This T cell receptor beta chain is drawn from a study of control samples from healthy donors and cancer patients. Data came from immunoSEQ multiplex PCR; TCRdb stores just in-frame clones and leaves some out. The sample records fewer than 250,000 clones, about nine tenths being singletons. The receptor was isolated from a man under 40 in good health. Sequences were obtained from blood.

For the CDR3, the DNA is TGTGCCAGCAGCTTTGGGGAGATCTCTGGAAACACCATATATTTT. This encodes CASSFGEISGNTIYF. The gene calls are TRBV7-9 and TRBJ1-3, with D hard to call. This CDR3 is 15 amino acids long. Trimming took off 3 bases at V and 0 bases at J, with 9 bases between the two ends. Germline CDR1 SEHNR, CDR2 FQNEAQ (reference sequence).